These T cell receptor beta chains were read from a single sample in a study of T-cell memory formation after mild COVID-19. TCRdb re-derived calls from the 5' RACE reads in MiXCR, one entry per CDR3 protein. The sample has approximately 200,000 distinct CDR3 sequences, about a sixth seen once. What was sequenced was PBMCs or a T cell subset sorted from them (not recorded which). Source of these receptors: an adult woman who had mild COVID-19 (a few samples of this study predate the infection). Cell type and time point are not known. Both conserved end residues are part of each CDR3. The D gene is left open where the match is weak. Clone size is shown for a subset of rows, as once, few, many or a class of expanded clone.

v_gene	abundance	d_gene	j_gene	CDR3aa	CDR3nt
TRBV9	few	TRBD1	TRBJ1-6	CASSVAPPGQGNNSPLHF	TGTGCCAGCAGCGTAGCTCCCCCGGGACAGGGGAATAATTCACCCCTCCACTTT
TRBV5-1	few	-	TRBJ2-5	CASSPGQRETQYF	TGCGCCAGCAGCCCCGGACAGAGAGAGACCCAGTACTTC
TRBV3-1	few	-	TRBJ2-1	CASSREGWQFF	TGTGCCAGCAGCCGCGAAGGCTGGCAGTTCTTC
TRBV18	few	-	TRBJ1-2	CASSPPGLWNYGYTF	TGTGCCAGCTCACCACCGGGCCTGTGGAACTATGGCTACACCTTC
TRBV7-6	-	-	TRBJ2-5	CASVGYLRETQYF	TGTGCCAGCGTGGGCTACCTTCGAGAGACCCAGTACTTC
TRBV7-2	-	-	TRBJ2-3	CASSLVPDTDTQYF	TGTGCCAGCAGCTTAGTCCCGGACACAGATACGCAGTATTTT
TRBV4-3	-	-	TRBJ2-1	CASSQDQWQGPNNEQFF	TGCGCCAGCAGCCAAGATCAATGGCAGGGGCCAAACAATGAGCAGTTCTTC
TRBV24-1	few	TRBD1	TRBJ2-2	CATSDFGNRGYTGELFF	TGTGCCACCAGTGATTTCGGGAACAGGGGGTACACCGGGGAGCTGTTTTTT
TRBV12-3/TRBV12-4	-	-	TRBJ2-2	CASNLNRNTGELFF	TGTGCCAGCAATCTGAATAGAAACACCGGGGAGCTGTTTTTT
TRBV4-2	many	-	TRBJ2-7	CASSQVSGEGYEQYF	TGTGCCAGCAGCCAAGTGTCGGGAGAAGGCTACGAGCAGTACTTC
TRBV4-3	-	-	TRBJ2-1	CASSQGEAPYNEQFF	TGCGCCAGCAGCCAAGGGGAGGCTCCCTACAATGAGCAGTTCTTC
TRBV29-1	-	TRBD2	TRBJ2-5	CSVVEAGVETQYF	TGCAGCGTTGTGGAAGCGGGGGTAGAGACCCAGTACTTC
TRBV5-1	few	-	TRBJ1-1	CASSVSTDKNTEAFF	TGCGCCAGCAGCGTCTCCACGGACAAGAACACTGAAGCTTTCTTT
TRBV25-1	few	-	TRBJ1-6	CASSQPNSPLHF	TGTGCCAGCAGTCAACCCAATTCACCCCTCCACTTT
TRBV2	many	-	TRBJ2-4	CASKGQIGKNIQYF	TGTGCCAGCAAGGGGCAAATTGGCAAAAACATTCAGTACTTC
TRBV23-1	-	TRBD1	TRBJ2-7	CASSTQTGTVSYEQYF	TGCGCCAGCAGTACCCAAACCGGGACAGTCTCCTACGAGCAGTACTTC
TRBV7-2	few	-	TRBJ2-3	CASSLRRTADTQYF	TGTGCCAGCAGCTTAAGGAGAACAGCCGATACGCAGTATTTT
TRBV5-4	many	-	TRBJ1-2	CASRIQGFGNYGYTF	TGTGCCAGCAGGATCCAGGGTTTCGGCAACTATGGCTACACCTTC
TRBV7-9	-	TRBD2	TRBJ2-1	CASSAGLGKMYNEQFF	TGTGCCAGCAGCGCCGGACTAGGTAAAATGTACAATGAGCAGTTCTTC
TRBV20-1	few	TRBD2	TRBJ2-4	CSARGTSGWKNIQYF	TGCAGTGCTAGAGGGACTAGCGGATGGAAAAACATTCAGTACTTC
TRBV5-5	few	-	TRBJ2-2	CASSLAGGLNTGELFF	TGTGCCAGCAGCTTGGCCGGAGGGTTAAACACCGGGGAGCTGTTTTTT
TRBV25-1	-	TRBD2	TRBJ2-5	CASSALAGGGQYF	TGTGCCAGCAGTGCACTAGCGGGAGGGGGCCAGTACTTC
TRBV12-3/TRBV12-4	few	-	TRBJ2-7	CASTKYPSYEQYF	TGTGCCAGCACCAAGTACCCCTCCTACGAGCAGTACTTC
TRBV5-1	few	TRBD1	TRBJ1-1	CASSERTGLPTEAFF	TGCGCCAGCAGCGAACGGACAGGGTTGCCCACTGAAGCTTTCTTT
TRBV7-2	few	TRBD2	TRBJ2-7	CASSLGSGTIYEQYF	TGTGCCAGCAGCTTAGGGTCCGGGACTATCTACGAGCAGTACTTC
TRBV30	few	TRBD1	TRBJ1-5	CAWSAGQGDQPQHF	TGTGCCTGGAGTGCGGGACAGGGGGATCAGCCCCAGCATTTT
TRBV5-4	-	-	TRBJ2-7	CASSSRDGSYEQYF	TGTGCCAGCAGCTCCCGGGACGGCTCCTACGAGCAGTACTTC
TRBV12-3/TRBV12-4	few	-	TRBJ2-3	CASSLSFRGTDTQYF	TGTGCCAGCAGTTTAAGTTTCAGGGGCACAGATACGCAGTATTTT
TRBV20-1	few	-	TRBJ1-2	CSASGGLTYGYTF	TGCAGTGCTAGTGGCGGATTAACCTATGGCTACACCTTC
TRBV2	-	TRBD1	TRBJ2-5	CASSGDRGDQETQYF	TGTGCCAGCAGTGGAGACAGGGGCGATCAAGAGACCCAGTACTTC
TRBV6-1	few	-	TRBJ2-2	CASRRQGGTGELFF	TGTGCCAGCAGGCGACAGGGAGGAACCGGGGAGCTGTTTTTT
TRBV5-1	-	TRBD2	TRBJ2-5	CASSSGLAGGPSKQGETQYF	TGCGCCAGCAGCTCGGGACTAGCGGGAGGGCCCTCAAAGCAAGGAGAGACCCAGTACTTC
TRBV29-1	-	-	TRBJ1-1	CSVEGSDREAFF	TGCAGCGTTGAGGGGAGTGACAGGGAAGCTTTCTTT
TRBV11-3	few	-	TRBJ2-2	CASSFRANTGELFF	TGTGCCAGCAGCTTCAGGGCGAACACCGGGGAGCTGTTTTTT
TRBV7-2	many	-	TRBJ2-3	CASSVRRGGGAADTQYF	TGTGCCAGCAGCGTCCGACGAGGGGGTGGAGCGGCAGATACGCAGTATTTT
TRBV5-1	few	TRBD2	TRBJ2-1	CASSISTSGNNEQFF	TGCGCCAGCAGCATATCGACTAGCGGTAACAATGAGCAGTTCTTC
TRBV4-2	-	-	TRBJ1-1	CASSQVGGYRAGTEAFF	TGTGCCAGCAGCCAAGTTGGGGGTTATCGTGCGGGGACTGAAGCTTTCTTT
TRBV18	-	-	TRBJ1-1	CASSPQGFAEAFF	TGTGCCAGCTCACCACAGGGTTTCGCTGAAGCTTTCTTT
TRBV4-3	many	TRBD1	TRBJ2-7	CASSPTGGSYEQYF	TGCGCCAGCAGCCCGACAGGGGGGAGCTACGAGCAGTACTTC
TRBV12-3/TRBV12-4	few	-	TRBJ2-5	CASSFLTGRQETQYF	TGTGCCAGCAGTTTTTTGACGGGAAGGCAAGAGACCCAGTACTTC
TRBV7-2	-	TRBD2	TRBJ2-1	CASSSVTSGGGNEQFF	TGTGCCAGCAGCTCCGTGACTAGCGGGGGCGGCAATGAGCAGTTCTTC
TRBV6-6	-	-	TRBJ2-2	CASSYGTGTPNTGELFF	TGTGCCAGCAGTTACGGGACGGGGACACCCAACACCGGGGAGCTGTTTTTT
TRBV14	few	-	TRBJ2-7	CASSQDTSSNVKVYEQYF	TGTGCCAGCAGCCAAGATACGAGTTCCAACGTAAAGGTCTACGAGCAGTACTTC
TRBV7-3	few	TRBD1	TRBJ2-6	CASSPTTGGANVLTF	TGTGCCAGCAGCCCCACGACAGGGGGGGCCAACGTCCTGACTTTC
TRBV12-5	-	-	TRBJ1-6	CASGSSGLNSPLHF	TGTGCTAGTGGTTCCTCAGGTCTTAATTCACCCCTCCACTTT
TRBV4-2	-	-	TRBJ2-3	CASSQDNANPDTQYF	TGTGCCAGCAGCCAAGATAACGCGAACCCAGATACGCAGTATTTT
TRBV12-3/TRBV12-4	-	-	TRBJ2-7	CASRDNRDLSYEQYF	TGTGCCAGCAGAGATAACAGGGATCTTTCCTACGAGCAGTACTTC
TRBV2	-	TRBD1	TRBJ1-1	CASSGQGLRDTEAFF	TGTGCCAGCAGCGGACAGGGGCTTCGGGACACTGAAGCTTTCTTT
TRBV5-1	few	-	TRBJ1-1	CASRGLTVASTEAFF	TGCGCCAGCAGGGGATTGACGGTTGCCAGCACTGAAGCTTTCTTT
TRBV3-1	-	-	TRBJ2-1	CASSQDGYEQFF	TGTGCCAGCAGCCAAGACGGCTATGAGCAGTTCTTC
TRBV10-2	few	-	TRBJ2-2	CASSAPSTGELFF	TGCGCCAGCAGTGCCCCATCCACCGGGGAGCTGTTTTTT
TRBV12-5	few	TRBD1	TRBJ1-1	CASGLGDRTHTEAFF	TGTGCTAGTGGTTTGGGGGACAGGACTCACACTGAAGCTTTCTTT
TRBV15	-	-	TRBJ2-5	CATRLGGGEQETQYF	TGTGCCACCAGGCTAGGTGGAGGAGAGCAGGAGACCCAGTACTTC